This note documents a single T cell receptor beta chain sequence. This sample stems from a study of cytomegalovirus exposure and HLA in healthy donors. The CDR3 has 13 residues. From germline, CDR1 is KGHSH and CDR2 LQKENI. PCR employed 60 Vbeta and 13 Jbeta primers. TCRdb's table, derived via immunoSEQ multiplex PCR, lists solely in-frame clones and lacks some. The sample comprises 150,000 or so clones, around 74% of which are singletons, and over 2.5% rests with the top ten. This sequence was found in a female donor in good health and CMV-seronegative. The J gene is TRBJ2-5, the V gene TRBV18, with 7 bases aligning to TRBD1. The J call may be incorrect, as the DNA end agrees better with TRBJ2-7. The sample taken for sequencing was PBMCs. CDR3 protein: CASSPDRASEQYF. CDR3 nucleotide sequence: TGTGCCAGCTCACCTGACAGGGCCAGCGAGCAGTACTTC.